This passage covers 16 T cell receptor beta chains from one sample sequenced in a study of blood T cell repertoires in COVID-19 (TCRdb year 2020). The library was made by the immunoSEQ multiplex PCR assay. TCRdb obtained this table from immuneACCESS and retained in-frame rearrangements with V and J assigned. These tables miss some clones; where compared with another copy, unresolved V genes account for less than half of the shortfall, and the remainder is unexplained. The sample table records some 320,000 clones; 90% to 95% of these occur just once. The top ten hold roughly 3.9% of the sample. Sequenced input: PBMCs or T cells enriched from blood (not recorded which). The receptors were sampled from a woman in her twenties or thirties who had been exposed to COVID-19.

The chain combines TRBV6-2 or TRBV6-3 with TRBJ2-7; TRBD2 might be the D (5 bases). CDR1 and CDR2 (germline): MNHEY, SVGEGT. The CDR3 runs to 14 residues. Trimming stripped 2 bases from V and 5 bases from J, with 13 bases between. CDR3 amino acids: CASSYALAVDEQYF. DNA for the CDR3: TGTGCCAGCAGTTACGCGCTAGCAGTGGACGAGCAGTACTTC.

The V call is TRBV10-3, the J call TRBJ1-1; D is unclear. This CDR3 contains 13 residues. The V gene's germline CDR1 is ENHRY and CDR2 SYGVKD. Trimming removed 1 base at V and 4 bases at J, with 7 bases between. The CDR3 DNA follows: TGTGCCATCAGTGAGTTACAGAGCACTGAAGCTTTCTTT. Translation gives CAISELQSTEAFF.

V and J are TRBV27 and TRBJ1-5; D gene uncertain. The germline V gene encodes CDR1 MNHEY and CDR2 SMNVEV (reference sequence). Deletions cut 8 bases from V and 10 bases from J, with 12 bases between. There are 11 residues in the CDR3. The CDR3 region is CASGERRPQHF. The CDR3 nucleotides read TGTGCCAGCGGAGAACGTCGACCCCAGCATTTT.

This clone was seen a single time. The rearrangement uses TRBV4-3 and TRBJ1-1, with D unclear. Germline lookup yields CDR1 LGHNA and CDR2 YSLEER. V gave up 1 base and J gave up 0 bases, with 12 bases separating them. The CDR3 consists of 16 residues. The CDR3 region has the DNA TGCGCCAGCAGCCAAGGGCGGGGAAGGATGAACACTGAAGCTTTCTTT. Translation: CASSQGRGRMNTEAFF.

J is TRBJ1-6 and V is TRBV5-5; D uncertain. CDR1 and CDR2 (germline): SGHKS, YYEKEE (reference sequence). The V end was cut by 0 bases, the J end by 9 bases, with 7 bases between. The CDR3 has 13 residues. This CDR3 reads CASSLEQTSPLHF. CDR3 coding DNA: TGTGCCAGCAGCTTGGAACAGACTTCACCCCTCCACTTT.

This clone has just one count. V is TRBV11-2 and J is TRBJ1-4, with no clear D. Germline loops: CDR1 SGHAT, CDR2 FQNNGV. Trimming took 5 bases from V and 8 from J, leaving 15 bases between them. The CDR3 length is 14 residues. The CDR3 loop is CASSLGKQPEKLFF. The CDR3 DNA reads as TGTGCCAGCAGCCTCGGGAAGCAACCAGAAAAACTGTTTTTT.

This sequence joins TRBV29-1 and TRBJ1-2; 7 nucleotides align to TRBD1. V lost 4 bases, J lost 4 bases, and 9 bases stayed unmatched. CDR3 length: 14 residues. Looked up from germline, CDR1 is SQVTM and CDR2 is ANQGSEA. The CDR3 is CSVAESGDSYGYTF. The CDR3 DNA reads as TGCAGCGTTGCGGAGTCTGGGGACAGCTATGGCTACACCTTC.

CDR3 residues: CASSLFKGDTQYF. CDR3 sequence (DNA): TGTGCCAGCAGCTTATTTAAGGGGGATACGCAGTATTTT. V and J are TRBV7-3 and TRBJ2-3, with D tentatively TRBD1 (5 bases). The CDR3 extends over 13 amino acids. V lost 2 bases, J lost 6 bases, and 9 bases lay in between. Looked up from germline, CDR1 is SGHTA and CDR2 is FQGTGA.

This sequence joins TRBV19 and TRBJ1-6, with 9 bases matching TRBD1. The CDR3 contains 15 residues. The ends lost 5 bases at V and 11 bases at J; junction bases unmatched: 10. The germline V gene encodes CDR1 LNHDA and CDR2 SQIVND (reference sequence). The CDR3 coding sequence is TGTGCCAGTAGTCCCCGTCCCGGGACAGGGCCACCCCTCCACTTT. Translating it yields CASSPRPGTGPPLHF.

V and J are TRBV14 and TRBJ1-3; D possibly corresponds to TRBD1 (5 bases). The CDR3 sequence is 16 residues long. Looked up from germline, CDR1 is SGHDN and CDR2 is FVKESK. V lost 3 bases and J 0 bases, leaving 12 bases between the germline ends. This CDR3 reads CASSHARQSSGNTIYF. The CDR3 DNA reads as TGTGCCAGCAGCCACGCTAGACAGAGCTCTGGAAACACCATATATTTT.

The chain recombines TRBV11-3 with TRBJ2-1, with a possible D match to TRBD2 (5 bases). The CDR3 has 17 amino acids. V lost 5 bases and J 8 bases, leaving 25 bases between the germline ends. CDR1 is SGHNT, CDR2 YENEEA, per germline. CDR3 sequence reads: CASSLPRLALGWHEQFF. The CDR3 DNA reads TGTGCCAGCAGCCTTCCCCGGCTAGCACTTGGGTGGCATGAGCAGTTCTTC.

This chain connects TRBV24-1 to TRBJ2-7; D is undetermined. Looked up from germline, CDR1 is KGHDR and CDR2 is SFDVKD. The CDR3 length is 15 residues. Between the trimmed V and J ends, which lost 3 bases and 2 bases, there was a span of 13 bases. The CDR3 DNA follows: TGTGCCACCAGTGATGCCAGTAGCCCAGCCTACGAGCAGTACTTC. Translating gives CATSDASSPAYEQYF.

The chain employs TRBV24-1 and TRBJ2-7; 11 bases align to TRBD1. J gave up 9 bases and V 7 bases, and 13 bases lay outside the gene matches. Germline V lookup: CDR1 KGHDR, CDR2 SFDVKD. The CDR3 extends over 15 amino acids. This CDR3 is CATSSPGQGVRGQYF. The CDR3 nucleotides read TGTGCCACCAGCTCACCGGGACAGGGGGTACGTGGGCAGTACTTC.

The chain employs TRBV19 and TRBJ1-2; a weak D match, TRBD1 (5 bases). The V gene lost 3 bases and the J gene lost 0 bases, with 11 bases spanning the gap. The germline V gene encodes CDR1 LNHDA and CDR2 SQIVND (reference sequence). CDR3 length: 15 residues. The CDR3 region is CASSMFDSTNYGYTF. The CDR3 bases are TGTGCCAGTAGTATGTTTGACAGTACTAACTATGGCTACACCTTC.

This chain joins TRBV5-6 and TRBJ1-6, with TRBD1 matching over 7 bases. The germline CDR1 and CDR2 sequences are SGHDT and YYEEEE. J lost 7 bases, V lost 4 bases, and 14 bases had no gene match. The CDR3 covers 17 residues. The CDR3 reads CASSGGQEVVRNSPLHF. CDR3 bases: TGTGCCAGCAGCGGCGGACAGGAGGTGGTCCGCAATTCACCCCTCCACTTT. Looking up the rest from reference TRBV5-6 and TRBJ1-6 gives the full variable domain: DAGVTQSPTHLIKTRGQQVTLRCSPKSGHDTVSWYQQALGQGPQFIFQYYEEEERQRGNFPDRFSGHQFPNYSSELNVNALLLGDSALYLCASSGGQEVVRNSPLHFGNGTRLTVT.

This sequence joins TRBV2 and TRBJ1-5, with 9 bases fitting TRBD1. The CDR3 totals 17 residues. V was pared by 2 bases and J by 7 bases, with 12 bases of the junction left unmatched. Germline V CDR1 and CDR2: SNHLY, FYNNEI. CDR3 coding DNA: TGTGCCAGCAGTGAAAGGTGGCCGGACAGGGGAGGCCAGCCCCAGCATTTT. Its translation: CASSERWPDRGGQPQHF. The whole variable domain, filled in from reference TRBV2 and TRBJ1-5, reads EPEVTQTPSHQVTQMGQEVILRCVPISNHLYFYWYRQILGQKVEFLVSFYNNEISEKSEIFDDQFSVERPDGSNFTLKIRSTKLEDSAMYFCASSERWPDRGGQPQHFGDGTRLSIL.